The present T cell receptor (beta chain) was sequenced within a study of blood T cell repertoires in COVID-19. Study-level background: Spain, Italy and the United States supplied samples that represented acute and convalescent COVID-19. Sources were T cells, B-cell-depleted T cells, or PBMCs; the material itself was cDNA or gDNA.

The authors' processing: The assay estimated nucleated cells by amplifying reference gene primers. Libraries were prepared by immunoSEQ multiplex PCR; TCRdb keeps only in-frame clonotypes and omits some of them. V and J calls and clone size are those listed in that table; D and trimming were worked out from the DNA. Among 110,000 to 150,000 clones listed, over 75% were seen once. In this sample, this clone turned up once. This CDR3 has 14 amino acids. V dropped 5 bases and J dropped 6; count of bases not matched to a gene: 9. Per the germline V gene, CDR1 is SEHNR and CDR2 is FQNEAQ (reference sequence).

The source is a woman aged 45-65 years with acute or convalescent COVID-19. The sequenced sample consisted of peripheral blood. The J gene is TRBJ1-2, the V gene TRBV7-9; 7 positions match TRBD1. For the CDR3, the DNA is TGTGCCAGCAGCCCCCGGGGACAGCCCAATGGCTACACCTTC. It encodes CASSPRGQPNGYTF.